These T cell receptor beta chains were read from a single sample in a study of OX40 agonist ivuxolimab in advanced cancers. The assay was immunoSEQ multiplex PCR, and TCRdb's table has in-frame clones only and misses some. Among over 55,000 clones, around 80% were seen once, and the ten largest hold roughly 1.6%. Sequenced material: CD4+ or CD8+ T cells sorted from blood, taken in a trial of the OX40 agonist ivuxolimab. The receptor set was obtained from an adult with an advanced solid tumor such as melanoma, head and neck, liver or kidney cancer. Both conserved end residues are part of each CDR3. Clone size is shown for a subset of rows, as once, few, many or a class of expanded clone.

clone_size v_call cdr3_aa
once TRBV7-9 CASSFGNEQYF
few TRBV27 CASSLKGQTGEAFF
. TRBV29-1 CSVGLGANEKLFF
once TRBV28 CASSFSDRLEQYF
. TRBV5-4 CASSLAGIGETQYF
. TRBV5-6 CASSLGWPNTGELFF
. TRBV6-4 CASSGTGLNTGELFF
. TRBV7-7 CASSLDSGELFF
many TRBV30 CAWSVLAGGGDTQYF
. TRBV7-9 CASRKGGGEQFF
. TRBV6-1 CACTGGYEQYF
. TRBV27 CASSHGYGGPGELFF
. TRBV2 CASSRQGFGTNEKLFF
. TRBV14 CASSHTGRASGANVLTF
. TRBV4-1 CASSQEAGSIHNEQFF
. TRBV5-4 CASSDPRGTQYF
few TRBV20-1 CSASRSDTQYF
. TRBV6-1 CASRPPGEETQYF
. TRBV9 CASSIMSGELFF
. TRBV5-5 CASSLTGLSYEQYF
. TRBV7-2 CASSLTVGGTYEQYF
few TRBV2 CASSVRGRGGDGYTF
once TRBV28 CASSLHEAGKETQYF
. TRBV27 CASSSLDTPGQSTGANVLTF
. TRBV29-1 CSGGRGTGELFF
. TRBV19 CASSIGGVIAKNIQYF
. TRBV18 CASSPTDRDLGDGYTF
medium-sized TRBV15 CATSRRTGGNQPQHF
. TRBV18 CASARGASNYGYTF
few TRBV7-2 CASSPPLANYEQYF
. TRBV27 CASHTGRTYNEQFF
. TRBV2 CASTQGVGELFF
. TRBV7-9 CASSLGRDTDTQYF
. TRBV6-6 CASSYGVLDEQFF
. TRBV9 CASSVGEIPGEQETQYF
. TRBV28 CASSSLRGTQYF
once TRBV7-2 CASSLLAGRDTQYF
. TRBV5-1 CASSLGDRGVTEAFF
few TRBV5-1 CASSSQGGETQYF
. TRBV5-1 CASSLEDGFELFF
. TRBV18 CASSPAGRFYEQYF
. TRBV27 CASRERAGAFPLWGYTF
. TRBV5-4 CASSLGLEVGELFF